A single sample is the source of the 30 T cell receptor beta chains below, sequenced in a study of blood T cell repertoires in COVID-19. Data came from immunoSEQ multiplex PCR; TCRdb stores just in-frame clones and leaves some out. The repertoire has roughly 200,000 clones, around 80% of them found once; the top ten carry less than 9.5%. Specimen: peripheral blood. All receptors derive from a woman aged 55 to 70 with COVID-19, enrolled during active disease.

This clone has just one count. The chain combines TRBV7-3 with TRBJ2-3; possibly TRBD1 for D (5 bases). The CDR3 consists of 12 residues. The V end lost 5 bases, the J end lost 3 bases, and 6 bases lay between the germline ends. Germline V gives CDR1 SGHTA, CDR2 FQGTGA. CDR3 sequence reads: CASSPGTDTQYF. The CDR3 DNA is TGTGCCAGCAGCCCAGGGACAGATACGCAGTATTTT.

The rearrangement joins TRBV7-9 to TRBJ2-7; 7 bases map to TRBD2. Germline assignment: CDR1 SEHNR and CDR2 FQNEAQ (reference sequence). This CDR3 region has 14 residues. The trim removed 3 bases at V and 4 bases at J, leaving 6 bases unmatched. The CDR3: CASSFASGNYEQYF. CDR3 in DNA: TGTGCCAGCAGCTTCGCTAGCGGTAATTACGAGCAGTACTTC.

The chain carries TRBV7-2 and TRBJ2-5; TRBD2 aligns across 12 bases. The germline V gene encodes CDR1 SGHTA and CDR2 FQGNSA. Trimming removed 2 bases from V and 9 bases from J; junction bases left unmatched: 7. The CDR3 sequence is 15 residues long. The CDR3 DNA reads as TGTGCCAGCAGCTTAATACTTGCTAGCGGGGGGGCCCAGTACTTC. Translated, it gives CASSLILASGGAQYF.

The V and J genes are TRBV7-8 and TRBJ2-5; 8 bases match TRBD2. The CDR3 has 17 amino acids. Germline trimming cut 4 bases from V and 0 bases from J; bases unmatched to any gene: 10. Per germline, CDR1 SGHVS and CDR2 FQNEAQ. The CDR3 DNA sequence: TGTGCCAGCAGCTCGGGGCGGGGGGTCCTTTACCAAGAGACCCAGTACTTC. This gives the protein CASSSGRGVLYQETQYF.

CDR3 residues: CASSRGTDNGYTF. CDR3 DNA sequence: TGTGCCAGCAGCCGCGGGACAGACAATGGCTACACCTTC. The chain links TRBV12-3 or TRBV12-4 to TRBJ1-2; TRBD1 aligns across 7 bases. The CDR3 is made up of 13 amino acids. V lost 6 bases, J lost 6 bases, and 7 bases stayed unmatched.

This chain joins TRBV2 and TRBJ1-4, with D possibly being TRBD1 (6 bases). The V gene's germline CDR1 is SNHLY and CDR2 FYNNEI. The CDR3 length is 15 residues. Deletions cut 6 bases from V and 7 bases from J, with 18 bases between. The chain's CDR3 is CASRTSGTLSEKLFF. The CDR3, as DNA: TGTGCCAGCAGAACATCCGGGACATTGAGTGAAAAACTGTTTTTT.

This rearrangement joins TRBV11-2 to TRBJ1-5; TRBD1 is a possible D gene (6 bases). There are 14 residues in the CDR3. V was clipped by 6 bases and J by 0 bases, with 9 bases between them. Germline CDR1 and CDR2: SGHAT and FQNNGV. The CDR3 here is CASRRTDSNQPQHF. The CDR3 DNA follows: TGTGCCAGCAGGCGGACAGATAGCAATCAGCCCCAGCATTTT.

The chain couples TRBV21-1 to TRBJ2-2; the D call of TRBD2 is as the table states it, not checked on the DNA. TRBV21-1 is a pseudogene locus. The CDR3 runs 17 residues. The DNA for the CDR3 is TGTGCCAGCAGCTATAGTGAGCGCGATAACCACACCGGGGAGCTGTTTTTT. Protein sequence: CASSYSERDNHTGELFF.

This chain joins TRBV5-4 and TRBJ2-1, with 9 bases that match TRBD1. The CDR3 spans 16 residues. Germline CDR1 reads SGHNT; CDR2 reads YYREEE (reference sequence). The V gene end was trimmed by 3 bases and the J gene end by 3 bases; junction bases not matched to a gene: 7. CDR3 sequence reads: CASSSPQGAFYNEQFF. The CDR3 DNA is TGTGCCAGCAGCTCACCACAGGGGGCCTTCTACAATGAGCAGTTCTTC.

This rearrangement joins TRBV11-2 to TRBJ1-6; TRBD1 matches 8 bases. The CDR3 covers 17 residues. CDR1 and CDR2 from the germline V gene are SGHAT and FQNNGV. V was pared by 0 bases and J by 7 bases, with 8 bases of the junction left unmatched. The CDR3 here is CASSLDRGHPENSPLHF. CDR3 nucleotides: TGTGCCAGCAGCTTAGACAGGGGGCACCCTGAGAATTCACCCCTCCACTTT. The complete variable domain, with remaining parts taken from reference TRBV11-2 and TRBJ1-6, reads EAGVAQSPRYKIIEKRQSVAFWCNPISGHATLYWYQQILGQGPKLLIQFQNNGVVDDSQLPKDRFSAERLKGVDSTLKIQPAKLEDSAVYLCASSLDRGHPENSPLHFGNGTRLTVT.

This chain's CDR3 is CASSPGNLNYGYTF. The CDR3 bases are TGTGCCAGCTCCCCAGGAAACCTCAACTATGGCTACACCTTC. V is TRBV6-5 and J is TRBJ1-2; D gene ambiguous. Germline CDR1 MNHEY, CDR2 SVGAGI. Trimming removed 8 bases at V and 2 bases at J, with 15 bases between. The CDR3 covers 14 residues.

This clone came up once. V gene TRBV5-1 combines with J gene TRBJ2-7, with 10 bases lining up with TRBD1. This CDR3 has 14 residues. Looked up from germline, CDR1 is SGHRS and CDR2 is YFSETQ. With 1 base clipped from V and 7 bases from J, the junction kept 5 bases outside the gene matches. The DNA for the CDR3 is TGCGCCAGCAGCTTGAGGGGACAGGGGTGGGAGCAGTACGTC. It encodes CASSLRGQGWEQYV.

This clone was counted once. This sequence joins TRBV7-8 and TRBJ2-3, with D possibly matching TRBD2 (7 bases). The CDR3 spans 16 residues. The ends were cut back, 2 bases at V and 3 bases at J, with 15 bases in the middle. Germline V gene sequence: CDR1 SGHVS, CDR2 FQNEAQ. CDR3 coding DNA: TGTGCCAGCAGCTTAAGCGGGCGGGGGCGGACAGATACGCAGTATTTT. Its translation is CASSLSGRGRTDTQYF.

Worth noting for this clone: Additional DNA sequences in this sample encode the identical CDR3. The chain uses TRBV9 and TRBJ2-1; no reliable D call. The CDR3 spans 13 residues. Germline-derived CDR1 and CDR2 are SGDLS and YYNGEE. V was shortened by 0 bases and J by 4 bases, with 5 bases between the two germline ends. In DNA, the CDR3 is TGTGCCAGCAGCGTAGCCGTATACAATGAGCAGTTCTTC. Residues: CASSVAVYNEQFF.

The V and J genes are TRBV5-4 and TRBJ2-1, with TRBD2 matching over 10 bases. Trimming at V came to 4 bases and at J to 3 bases, leaving 7 bases not matched to a gene. Germline assignment: CDR1 SGHNT and CDR2 YYREEE (reference sequence). The CDR3 totals 16 residues. The CDR3, as DNA: TGTGCCAGCAGCCCGCGGACTAGCGGATACTACAATGAGCAGTTCTTC. Translation: CASSPRTSGYYNEQFF.

The chain has TRBV28 and TRBJ1-5; D not resolved. Per germline, CDR1 MDHEN and CDR2 SYDVKM. Trimming cost V 5 bases and J 0 bases, with 11 bases left between them. This CDR3 region has 15 residues. The CDR3 DNA sequence: TGTGCCAGCAGTGAAAAGAGGATTAGCAATCAGCCCCAGCATTTT. Protein: CASSEKRISNQPQHF.

The chain uses TRBV7-3 and TRBJ2-2; 8 nucleotides align to TRBD1. CDR3 size: 14 residues. With V trimmed by 5 bases and J by 4 bases, 3 bases remained unmatched. CDR1 and CDR2 from the germline V gene are SGHTA and FQGTGA. The CDR3 region has the DNA TGTGCCAGCAGCCTGACAGGGGCCACCGGGGAGCTGTTTTTT. It specifies CASSLTGATGELFF. Based on the CDR3 plus reference TRBV7-3 and TRBJ2-2, the full variable domain is GAGVSQTPSNKVTEKGKYVELRCDPISGHTALYWYRQSLGQGPEFLIYFQGTGAADDSGLPNDRFFAVRPEGSVSTLKIQRTERGDSAVYLCASSLTGATGELFFGEGSRLTVL.

Judged by abundance, this clone is medium-sized. The V gene is TRBV7-8, the J gene TRBJ2-7; possible D gene TRBD1, 5 bases. V was cut by 1 base and J by 2 bases, with 9 bases left in between. Per germline, CDR1 SGHVS and CDR2 FQNEAQ. This CDR3 contains 14 residues. CDR3: CASSLGGPTYEQYF. CDR3 sequence (DNA): TGTGCCAGCAGCTTAGGGGGCCCGACCTACGAGCAGTACTTC.

The chain uses TRBV19 and TRBJ2-2; a possible D gene is TRBD1 (6 bases). V lost 9 bases to trimming and J lost 0 bases, with 8 bases between them. CDR3 size: 13 residues. Germline V gene sequence: CDR1 LNHDA, CDR2 SQIVND (reference sequence). The CDR3 nucleotides are TGTGCCAGCGGGACATCGAACACCGGGGAGCTGTTTTTT. This encodes CASGTSNTGELFF.

The rearrangement joins TRBV27 to TRBJ2-5, with D possibly matching TRBD2 (5 bases). V lost 4 bases and J 5 bases, leaving 20 bases between the germline ends. The CDR3 consists of 16 residues. Per germline, CDR1 MNHEY and CDR2 SMNVEV (reference sequence). The CDR3 is CASSSTENGLPETQYF. CDR3 DNA: TGTGCCAGCAGTTCGACGGAGAACGGACTTCCGGAGACCCAGTACTTC.

The chain joins TRBV6-1 to TRBJ2-1; D perhaps matches TRBD2 (5 bases). Germline CDR1 is MNHNS and CDR2 is SASEGT. Deletions cut 0 bases from V and 4 bases from J, with 13 bases between. This CDR3 is 16 amino acids long. CDR3 residues: CASSEAGLSVYNEQFF. Written as DNA, the CDR3 is TGTGCCAGCAGTGAAGCTGGACTCTCCGTTTACAATGAGCAGTTCTTC.

The chain uses TRBV6-2 or TRBV6-3 and TRBJ1-2, with a tentative D call TRBD1 (5 bases). The CDR3 length is 13 residues. Germline V lookup: CDR1 MNHEY, CDR2 SVGEGT. V lost 0 bases and J 8 bases, leaving 10 bases between the germline ends. DNA for the CDR3: TGTGCCAGCAGTTACTCGAGTGCAGGGGGCTACACCTTC. The encoded protein is CASSYSSAGGYTF.

In this sample, this clone turned up once. The gene calls are TRBV7-9 and TRBJ2-4; 8 nucleotides agree with TRBD1. This CDR3 is 16 amino acids long. V was pared by 5 bases and J by 0 bases, with 6 bases of the junction left unmatched. The germline CDR1 and CDR2 sequences are SEHNR and FQNEAQ (reference sequence). CDR3 amino acids: CASSAGQGIAKNIQYF. CDR3 in DNA: TGTGCCAGCAGCGCAGGACAGGGAATAGCCAAAAACATTCAGTACTTC.

CDR3 sequence reads: CASSQGTGGTGELFF. CDR3 DNA sequence: TGTGCCAGCAGCCAAGGGACAGGGGGCACCGGGGAGCTGTTTTTT. V is TRBV3-1 (or the pseudogene TRBV3-2) and J is TRBJ2-2; TRBD1 agrees at 10 bases. V gave up 1 base and J gave up 4 bases; unmatched junction bases: 0. CDR3 length: 15 amino acids. From germline, CDR1 is LGHDT and CDR2 YNNKEL (reference sequence).

The chain is built from TRBV6-5 and TRBJ2-7, with D perhaps TRBD2 (6 bases). The V and J ends lost 6 bases and 1 base respectively, with 16 bases between them. The CDR3 runs 15 residues. Germline values: CDR1 MNHEY, CDR2 SVGAGI. CDR3 protein: CASSRTGGASYEQYF. The CDR3, as DNA: TGTGCCAGCAGCAGGACCGGCGGGGCTTCCTACGAGCAGTACTTC.

This rearrangement joins TRBV21-1 to TRBJ1-1; TRBD1 is the table's D call and was not checked against the DNA. TRBV21-1 is a pseudogene segment. The CDR3 extends over 14 amino acids. The CDR3 bases are TGTGCCAGCAGCCTCCGGACAGATACCTGTGAAGCTTTCTTT. This encodes CASSLRTDTCEAFF.

The rearrangement joins TRBV29-1 to TRBJ2-1; no clear D. The CDR3 has 11 residues. Germline values: CDR1 SQVTM, CDR2 ANQGSEA. Trimming removed 6 bases from V and 5 bases from J, with 8 bases in between. The CDR3 region is CSVTPNNEQFF. In DNA, the CDR3 is TGCAGCGTGACTCCAAACAATGAGCAGTTCTTC.

V and J are TRBV5-1 and TRBJ1-1, with TRBD1 matching 9 bases. Germline V gene lookup returns CDR1 SGHRS and CDR2 YFSETQ. The trim removed 4 bases at V and 4 bases at J, leaving 8 bases unmatched. This CDR3 has 15 residues. The DNA of the CDR3 is TGCGCCAGCAGCGGGACAGGGTCGTCCGGCACTGAAGCTTTCTTT. Translated: CASSGTGSSGTEAFF.

The gene calls are TRBV19 and TRBJ2-7; D is possibly TRBD2 (7 bases). The CDR3 length is 16 residues. The germline CDR1 and CDR2 sequences are LNHDA and SQIVND (reference sequence). Trimming pared 8 bases from V and 5 bases from J, leaving 25 bases between. CDR3 region: CASDEPMGGREDEQYF. CDR3 sequence (DNA): TGTGCCAGTGACGAACCTATGGGGGGGCGCGAGGACGAGCAGTACTTC.

Of note for this clone: Different DNA sequences within this sample yield the same CDR3. The rearrangement uses TRBV6-5 and TRBJ2-2; TRBD1 matches at 7 bases. Germline CDR1 and CDR2: MNHEY and SVGAGI. The length of the CDR3 is 13 residues. Trimming removed 9 bases from V and 2 bases from J; junction bases left unmatched: 3. CDR3 bases: TGTGCCAGTCGACAGGGTAACACCGGGGAGCTGTTTTTT. Translation gives CASRQGNTGELFF.